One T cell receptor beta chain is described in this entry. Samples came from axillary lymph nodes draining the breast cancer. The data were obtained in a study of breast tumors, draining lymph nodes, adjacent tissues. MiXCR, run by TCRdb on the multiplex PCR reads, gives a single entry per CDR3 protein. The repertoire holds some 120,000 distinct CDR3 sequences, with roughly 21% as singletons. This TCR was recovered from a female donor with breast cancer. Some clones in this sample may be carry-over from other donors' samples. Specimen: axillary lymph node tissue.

The chain's CDR3 is CASRKGGSSGLYEQYF. Written as DNA, the CDR3 is TGTGCCAGCAGGAAAGGGGGATCTTCCGGGCTCTACGAGCAGTACTTC. The rearrangement links TRBV28 to TRBJ2-7; weak D call: TRBD1 (6 bases). V was cut by 6 bases and J by 3 bases, with 21 bases left in between. This CDR3 spans 16 amino acids. Per germline, CDR1 MDHEN and CDR2 SYDVKM.